These T cell receptor beta chains were read from a single sample in a study of graft-versus-host responses after intestinal transplantation. Which antigens these TCRs recognize remains unknown. Using immunoSEQ multiplex PCR, the repertoire was profiled, and TCRdb retains in-frame clones only, with some absent. The sample records around 110,000 clones, around 90% being singletons. The material sequenced was unstimulated CD4+ T cells sorted from spleen or lymph node cells, taken before transplant. These receptors originate from a human donor who was the organ donor for an intestinal transplant. Each CDR3 is given without its conserved first and last residue. The order of the fields is V gene, J gene, CDR3 protein.

>TRBV10-1|TRBJ2-1
ASSAGGSYNEQF
>TRBV7-2|TRBJ2-1
ASNPRGIQLYSNEQF
>TRBV5-5|TRBJ2-3
ASGQGAEDTQY
>TRBV11-3|TRBJ2-3
ASSLVQTSIEDTQY
>TRBV9|TRBJ1-1
ASSTYQNTEAF
>TRBV6-5|TRBJ2-7
ASREAAYEQY
>TRBV7-7|TRBJ2-2
ASSRLNTGELF
>TRBV25-1|TRBJ2-7
ASIGTGAHEQY
>TRBV19|TRBJ1-5
ASSKQGNQPQH
>TRBV7-9|-
ASSSSILGVGGEQY
>TRBV10-2|TRBJ1-1
ASSDVTGGNTEAF